Shown below are 5 T cell receptor beta chains from a single sample sequenced in a study of neurological immune-mediated disorders. Time point defined: longitudinal time-point 2. TCRdb re-called the 5' RACE reads through MiXCR, storing one row per CDR3 protein. The sample consists of fewer than 35,000 distinct CDR3 sequences, about 13% of them appearing once. Sequenced material: PBMCs. The source is a woman in her forties in good health.

The V call is TRBV6-6, the J call TRBJ2-2; D might be TRBD1 (6 bases). The germline gives CDR1 MNHNY, CDR2 SVGAGI (reference sequence). This CDR3 is 17 amino acids long. The CDR3: CVSSPHRDAANTGELFF. The CDR3 bases are TGTGTCAGTAGCCCCCACAGGGACGCTGCGAACACCGGGGAGCTGTTTTTT.

This clonotype was recorded many times. V gene TRBV3-1 combines with J gene TRBJ1-5; 9 positions agree with TRBD1. The CDR3 is 15 residues long. Trimming took 4 bases from V and 5 from J; bases not matched to a gene: 6. In germline, CDR1 is LGHDT, CDR2 YNNKEL (reference sequence). The CDR3 coding sequence is TGTGCCAGCAGCCGTGGGACAGGGAGCTATCAGCCCCAGCATTTT. Its translation is CASSRGTGSYQPQHF.

In regard to this clonotype: An end of the junction differs from the germline gene, which may be a read error. The chain recombines TRBV15 with TRBJ2-3, with TRBD1 identical over 7 bases. Germline lookup yields CDR1 LNHNV and CDR2 YYDKDF (reference sequence). CDR3 size: 15 residues. CDR3 amino acids: CATSRTVTGKDTQYF. The CDR3, as DNA: TGTGCCACTAGCAGAACCGTGACAGGGAAAGATACGCAGTATTTT.

The rearrangement joins TRBV15 to TRBJ1-4; 7 bases fit TRBD1. Germline assignment: CDR1 LNHNV and CDR2 YYDKDF (reference sequence). With V trimmed by 1 base and J by 7 bases, 9 bases remained unmatched. The length of the CDR3 is 16 residues. CDR3: CATSRGGTASGEKLFF. CDR3 bases: TGTGCCACCAGCAGAGGTGGGACAGCCAGCGGTGAAAAACTGTTTTTT.

The sample holds many counts of this clonotype. CDR3 nucleotides: TGCGCCAGCAGCCCTCGACAGGCGTCACCCTACGAGCAGTACTTC. It is translated as CASSPRQASPYEQYF. The V gene is TRBV5-1, the J gene TRBJ2-7; a possible D gene is TRBD1 (6 bases). Trimming took 4 bases from V and 2 from J, leaving 16 bases between them. The CDR3 runs 15 residues. Per germline, CDR1 SGHRS and CDR2 YFSETQ.